This paragraph covers one T cell receptor (beta chain) sequence. The CDR3 is 15 amino acids. CDR1 is DFQATT, CDR2 SNEGSKA, per germline (reference sequence). V lost 6 bases and J lost 1; bases outside the gene matches: 10. The library was built from 400 to 500 ng RNA with molecular barcoded adaptors for alpha/delta and beta/gamma chains. Each CDR3 protein is one row after TCRdb ran MiXCR on the reads. The table records more than 100,000 distinct CDR3 sequences, approximately 13% of them present only once. This entry comes from a study of read filtering for tumor transcriptome and immune sequencing. Study in general: RNA-seq yielded only roughly 75 to 1273 TCR reads, IR-seq about 4.05 to 11 million.

The TCR sequence derives from a donor at least 40 years old with multiple myeloma. This rearrangement joins TRBV20-1 to TRBJ2-7; 9 bases line up with TRBD2. The sequencing sample was made of a population of CD138-negative cells sorted from bone marrow. CDR3 sequence (DNA): TGCAGTGCACCAATTAGCGGGAGCGGGTCCTACGAGCAGTACTTC. This codes for CSAPISGSGSYEQYF.